A single sample gave rise to the 18 T cell receptor beta chains below, sequenced in a study of identifying expanded T cells in peripheral blood. Assay used: immunoSEQ multiplex PCR; TCRdb lists only in-frame clones, some missing. Among tens of thousands of clones listed, 88% were seen once. The sequenced sample consisted of blood. These TCRs come from a person aged 18-70 years in good health.

In this sample, this clone turned up a few times. The chain is built from TRBV7-2 and TRBJ1-1; D not resolved. Trimming took 3 bases from V and 1 from J, leaving 9 bases between them. This CDR3 is 14 amino acids long. Germline CDR1 is SGHTA and CDR2 is FQGNSA. Here the CDR3 DNA reads TGTGCCAGCAGCTTTGGCAGAGCGAACACTGAAGCTTTCTTT. It translates to CASSFGRANTEAFF.

The V and J genes are TRBV29-1 and TRBJ2-1, with TRBD1 matching 7 bases. Looked up from germline, CDR1 is SQVTM and CDR2 is ANQGSEA. V was clipped by 5 bases and J by 3 bases; unmatched bases: 4. The CDR3 is 13 residues long. The CDR3 nucleotides are TGCAGCGTTCGGGACAGAGGCTACAATGAGCAGTTCTTC. Amino acid sequence: CSVRDRGYNEQFF.

This clone turned up a few times. This chain uses TRBV7-6 with TRBJ1-6, with D unclear. The ends were cut back, 1 base at V and 10 bases at J, with 11 bases in the middle. The CDR3 has 14 residues. Looked up from germline, CDR1 is SGHVS and CDR2 is FNYEAQ. In DNA form, the CDR3 reads TGTGCCAGCAGCTTAGGGACCCTGAGGTCACCCCTCCACTTT. This codes for CASSLGTLRSPLHF.

The chain couples TRBV7-2 to TRBJ1-5; D ambiguous. The germline V gene has CDR1 SGHTA and CDR2 FQGNSA. V lost 5 bases and J lost 3, with 17 bases in between. This CDR3 region has 16 residues. CDR3 loop: CASSPRAGNLNQPQHF. The CDR3 DNA reads TGTGCCAGCAGCCCTAGAGCAGGAAACCTCAATCAGCCCCAGCATTTT.

The genes are TRBV6-1 and TRBJ2-7; 7 bases agree with TRBD2. The germline CDR1 and CDR2 sequences are MNHNS and SASEGT. V was pared by 7 bases and J by 1 base, with 7 bases of the junction left unmatched. The length of the CDR3 is 14 residues. CDR3 amino acids: CASTRTSWSYEQYF. CDR3 DNA sequence: TGTGCCAGCACTCGGACTAGTTGGTCCTACGAGCAGTACTTC.

This clone was seen a single time. The chain is built from TRBV11-2 and TRBJ1-4; TRBD1 is a possible D gene (6 bases). Germline CDR1 SGHAT, CDR2 FQNNGV. V shed 5 bases and J shed 3 bases, with 10 bases lying between them. The CDR3 has 14 residues. The CDR3 loop reads CASSRGQPNEKLFF. CDR3 DNA sequence: TGTGCCAGCAGCCGGGGACAACCTAATGAAAAACTGTTTTTT. Full variable domain (remainder filled in from reference TRBV11-2 and TRBJ1-4): EAGVAQSPRYKIIEKRQSVAFWCNPISGHATLYWYQQILGQGPKLLIQFQNNGVVDDSQLPKDRFSAERLKGVDSTLKIQPAKLEDSAVYLCASSRGQPNEKLFFGSGTQLSVL.

This sequence joins TRBV7-2 and TRBJ1-1; the match to TRBD1 covers 7 bases. The J segment lost 6 bases and the V segment lost 2 bases, leaving 6 bases of the junction unmatched. Germline loops: CDR1 SGHTA, CDR2 FQGNSA. The CDR3 has 14 residues. Here the CDR3 reads CASSLLQGRAEAFF. CDR3 sequence (DNA): TGTGCCAGCAGCTTATTACAGGGGAGGGCTGAAGCTTTCTTT. Combining the CDR3 with reference TRBV7-2 and TRBJ1-1 gives the whole variable domain GAGVSQSPSNKVTEKGKDVELRCDPISGHTALYWYRQSLGQGLEFLIYFQGNSAPDKSGLPSDRFSAERTGGSVSTLTIQRTQQEDSAVYLCASSLLQGRAEAFFGQGTRLTVV.

This chain uses TRBV6-1 with TRBJ1-4; possibly TRBD1 for D (6 bases). From germline, CDR1 is MNHNS and CDR2 SASEGT. The CDR3 sequence is 16 residues long. Trimming pared 3 bases from V and 6 bases from J, leaving 17 bases between. The CDR3 DNA follows: TGTGCCAGCAGTGATGAGAGCGGCAGGGGCGATGAAAAACTGTTTTTT. Translated: CASSDESGRGDEKLFF.

With regard to this clone: A much larger clone lies one base from this, so it may be a read error. This sequence joins TRBV4-3 and TRBJ1-5, with D perhaps matching TRBD1 (5 bases). Germline values: CDR1 LGHNA, CDR2 YSLEER. This CDR3 comprises 13 residues. CDR3 DNA: TGCGTCAGCAGCCTCGACGGGGCTCGGCCCCAGCATTTT. This codes for CVSSLDGARPQHF.

The rearrangement links TRBV7-9 to TRBJ2-1; 13 nucleotides line up with TRBD2. The CDR3 sequence is 17 residues long. Looked up from germline, CDR1 is SEHNR and CDR2 is FQNEAQ (reference sequence). Trimming cost V 1 base and J 9 bases; bases outside gene matches: 9. The CDR3 sequence: CASSLGGRLAGGREQFF. CDR3 nucleotides: TGTGCCAGCAGCTTAGGGGGCCGACTAGCGGGAGGTCGTGAGCAGTTCTTC.

CDR3 nucleotides: TGTGCCAGCAGCGTAGCTGAGGGGGGACCACAGTACTTC. Translated, it gives CASSVAEGGPQYF. The rearrangement links TRBV9 to TRBJ2-4; D may be TRBD1 or TRBD2 (6 bases each). With 0 bases removed from V and 13 bases from J, the gap between germline ends came to 14 bases. CDR3 length: 13 amino acids. The V gene's germline CDR1 is SGDLS and CDR2 YYNGEE. The whole variable domain, remainder taken from reference TRBV9 and TRBJ2-4, is DSGVTQTPKHLITATGQRVTLRCSPRSGDLSVYWYQQSLDQGLQFLIQYYNGEERAKGNILERFSAQQFPDLHSELNLSSLELGDSALYFCASSVAEGGPQYFGAGTRLSVL.

V gene TRBV19 combines with J gene TRBJ2-5, with D maybe TRBD1 (5 bases). Germline V lookup: CDR1 LNHDA, CDR2 SQIVND (reference sequence). This CDR3 contains 15 residues. V lost 4 bases to trimming and J lost 3 bases, with 15 bases between them. CDR3: CASSKGRPPKETQYF. In nucleotides, the CDR3 is TGTGCCAGTAGTAAGGGGCGTCCTCCTAAAGAGACCCAGTACTTC.

The chain recombines TRBV28 with TRBJ1-4, with unresolved D. The CDR3 totals 12 residues. The germline gives CDR1 MDHEN, CDR2 SYDVKM. Trimming took off 5 bases at V and 12 bases at J, with 13 bases between the two ends. CDR3 protein: CASSLSRAQLFF. The CDR3 DNA follows: TGTGCCAGCAGTCTATCGAGGGCTCAACTGTTTTTT.

The genes are TRBV10-3 and TRBJ2-7, with 9 bases aligning to TRBD1. V dropped 8 bases and J dropped 5; count of bases not matched to a gene: 4. Germline V gives CDR1 ENHRY, CDR2 SYGVKD. There are 12 residues in the CDR3. The CDR3 sequence: CAISDRGDEQYF. The CDR3 nucleotides read TGTGCCATCTCGGACAGGGGTGACGAGCAGTACTTC.

This clone was counted between two and nine times. This rearrangement joins TRBV27 to TRBJ2-7; TRBD2 matches at 12 bases. J lost 6 bases, V lost 5 bases, and 5 bases had no gene match. This CDR3 region has 14 residues. Per germline, CDR1 MNHEY and CDR2 SMNVEV (reference sequence). CDR3: CASSPSGRAIEQYF. As DNA, the CDR3 is TGTGCCAGCAGTCCTAGCGGGAGGGCCATCGAGCAGTACTTC.

This clone was found a few times. The V gene is TRBV4-3, the J gene TRBJ1-2, with D perhaps matching TRBD1 (5 bases). The V end lost 1 base, the J end lost 0 bases, and 12 bases lay between the germline ends. The CDR3 runs 16 residues. In germline, CDR1 is LGHNA, CDR2 YSLEER. The CDR3 DNA reads TGCGCCAGCAGCCAAGGTGCCGACAGAGCTAACTATGGCTACACCTTC. Protein: CASSQGADRANYGYTF.

The chain carries TRBV5-4 and TRBJ2-6; no reliable D call. The CDR3 extends over 14 amino acids. Germline V gene sequence: CDR1 SGHNT, CDR2 YYREEE (reference sequence). V was clipped by 2 bases and J by 2 bases, with 5 bases between them. For the CDR3, the DNA is TGTGCCAGCAGCTTTAGCACTGGGGCCAACGTCCTGACTTTC. Translation: CASSFSTGANVLTF.

The CDR3 nucleotides read TGTGCCAGCAGCCCAGGGGGCCCGAGCTACAATGAGCAGTTCTTC. Residues: CASSPGGPSYNEQFF. The J gene is TRBJ2-1, the V gene TRBV6-5, with 8 bases matching TRBD1. The V gene's germline CDR1 is MNHEY and CDR2 SVGAGI. Trimming took 6 bases from V and 3 from J; bases not matched to a gene: 7. This CDR3 has 15 residues.